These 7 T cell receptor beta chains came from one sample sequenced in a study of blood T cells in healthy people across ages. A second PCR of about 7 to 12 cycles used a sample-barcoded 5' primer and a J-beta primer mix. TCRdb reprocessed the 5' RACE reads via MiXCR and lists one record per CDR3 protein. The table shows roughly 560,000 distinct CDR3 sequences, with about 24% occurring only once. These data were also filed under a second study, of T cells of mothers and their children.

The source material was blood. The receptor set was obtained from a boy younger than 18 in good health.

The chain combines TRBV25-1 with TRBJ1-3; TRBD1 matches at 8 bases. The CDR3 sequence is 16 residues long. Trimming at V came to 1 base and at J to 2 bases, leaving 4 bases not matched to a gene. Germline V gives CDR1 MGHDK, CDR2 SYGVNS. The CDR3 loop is CASSESGGRTGNTIYF. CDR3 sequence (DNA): TGTGCCAGCAGTGAATCAGGGGGCAGGACTGGAAACACCATATATTTT.

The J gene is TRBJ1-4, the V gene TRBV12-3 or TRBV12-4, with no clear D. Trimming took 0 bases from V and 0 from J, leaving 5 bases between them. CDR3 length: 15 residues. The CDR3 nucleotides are TGTGCCAGCAGTTTAGCACCTCCAACTAATGAAAAACTGTTTTTT. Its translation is CASSLAPPTNEKLFF.

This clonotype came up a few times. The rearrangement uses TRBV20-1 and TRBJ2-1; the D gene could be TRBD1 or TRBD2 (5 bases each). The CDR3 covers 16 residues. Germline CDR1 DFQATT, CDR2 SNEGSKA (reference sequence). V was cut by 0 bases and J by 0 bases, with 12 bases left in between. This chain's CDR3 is CSARDTGGPSYNEQFF. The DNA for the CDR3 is TGCAGTGCTAGAGATACTGGGGGTCCCTCCTACAATGAGCAGTTCTTC.

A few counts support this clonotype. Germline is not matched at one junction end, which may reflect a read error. The CDR3 DNA reads TGTTCTACGTTCTCTGAGGCCAACGTCCTGACTTTC. The encoded protein is CSTFSEANVLTF. The genes are TRBV6-1 and TRBJ2-6, with D unclear. Germline CDR1 is MNHNS and CDR2 is SASEGT. The CDR3 contains 12 residues.

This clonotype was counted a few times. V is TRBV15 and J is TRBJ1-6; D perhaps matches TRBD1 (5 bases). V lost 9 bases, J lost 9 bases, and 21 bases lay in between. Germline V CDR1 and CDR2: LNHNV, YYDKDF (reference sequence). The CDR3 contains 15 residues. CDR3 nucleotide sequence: TGTGCCACTACCACCGGTCTGGGGGAAAGTTCACCCCTCCACTTT. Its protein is CATTTGLGESSPLHF.

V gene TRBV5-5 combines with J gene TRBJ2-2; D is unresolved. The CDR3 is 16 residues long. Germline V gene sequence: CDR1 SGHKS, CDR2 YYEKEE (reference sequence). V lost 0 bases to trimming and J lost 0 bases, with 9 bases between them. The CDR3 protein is CASSLGVSANTGELFF. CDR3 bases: TGTGCCAGCAGCTTGGGAGTCTCTGCGAACACCGGGGAGCTGTTTTTT.

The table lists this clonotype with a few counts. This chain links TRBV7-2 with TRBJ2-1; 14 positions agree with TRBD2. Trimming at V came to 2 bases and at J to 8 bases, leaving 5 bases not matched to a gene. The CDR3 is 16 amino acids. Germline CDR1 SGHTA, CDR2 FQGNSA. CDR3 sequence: CASSLMGLAGVHEQFF. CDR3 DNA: TGTGCCAGCAGCTTAATGGGACTAGCGGGAGTCCATGAGCAGTTCTTC.